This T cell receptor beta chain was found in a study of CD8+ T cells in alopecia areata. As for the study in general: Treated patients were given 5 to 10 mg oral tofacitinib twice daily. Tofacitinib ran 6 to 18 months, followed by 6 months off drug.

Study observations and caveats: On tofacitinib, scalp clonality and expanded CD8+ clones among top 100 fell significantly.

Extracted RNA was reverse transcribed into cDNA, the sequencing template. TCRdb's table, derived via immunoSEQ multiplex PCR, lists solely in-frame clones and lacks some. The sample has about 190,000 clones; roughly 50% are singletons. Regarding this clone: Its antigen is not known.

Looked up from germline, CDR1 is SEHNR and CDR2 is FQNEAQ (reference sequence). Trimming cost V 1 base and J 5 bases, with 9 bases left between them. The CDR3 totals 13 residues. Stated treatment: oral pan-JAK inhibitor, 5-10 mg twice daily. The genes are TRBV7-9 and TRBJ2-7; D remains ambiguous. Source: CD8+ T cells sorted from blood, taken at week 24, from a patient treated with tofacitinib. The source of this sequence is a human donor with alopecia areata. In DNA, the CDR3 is TGTGCCAGCAGCTTAGTCCCCGTCGACGAGCAGTACTTC. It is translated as CASSLVPVDEQYF.